The next 17 T cell receptor beta chains were all read from a single sample in a study of blood T cell repertoires in COVID-19. Generated by immunoSEQ multiplex PCR, the TCRdb table keeps only in-frame clones and is missing some. This sample has just over 50,000 clones; over 75% occur once, and the top ten carry about 15%. Sequenced input: peripheral blood. These TCRs come from a human donor with active COVID-19. The donor label of this sample is uncertain.

V and J are TRBV29-1 and TRBJ1-1; 9 nucleotides line up with TRBD1. The V gene end was trimmed by 1 base and the J gene end by 10 bases; junction bases not matched to a gene: 7. The CDR3 has 13 residues. Germline V gene data show CDR1 as SQVTM and CDR2 as ANQGSEA. CDR3 DNA: TGCAGCGTTGAAGCCGGACAGGGGTTAGGAGCTTTCTTT. Protein sequence: CSVEAGQGLGAFF.

This chain uses TRBV19 with TRBJ1-1; D may be TRBD1 (5 bases). Trimming left V 6 bases short and J 0 bases short, with 11 bases between. CDR3 length: 14 amino acids. Germline V gene lookup returns CDR1 LNHDA and CDR2 SQIVND (reference sequence). The CDR3 nucleotides read TGTGCCAGTAGCCCCGAGACAGTGAACACTGAAGCTTTCTTT. As protein: CASSPETVNTEAFF.

The rearrangement links TRBV9 to TRBJ1-4; D might be TRBD1 (5 bases). Per the germline V gene, CDR1 is SGDLS and CDR2 is YYNGEE. Trimming cost V 4 bases and J 2 bases, with 18 bases left between them. The CDR3 is made up of 17 amino acids. The CDR3 is CASSSRGGELTNEKLFF. CDR3 sequence (DNA): TGTGCCAGCAGCTCCCGCGGGGGGGAGCTGACTAATGAAAAACTGTTTTTT.

The sample holds one count of this clone. The rearrangement uses TRBV9 and TRBJ2-5, with TRBD2 as a possible D gene (6 bases). This CDR3 region has 13 residues. The germline gives CDR1 SGDLS, CDR2 YYNGEE. V dropped 8 bases and J dropped 5 bases, with 16 bases sitting between them. In nucleotides, the CDR3 is TGTGCCAGTAAGGGAGGAGGGTCCGAGACCCAGTACTTC. This gives the protein CASKGGGSETQYF.

This chain uses TRBV24-1 with TRBJ2-1, with D unresolved. This CDR3 is 11 amino acids long. Germline CDR1 and CDR2: KGHDR and SFDVKD. V lost 6 bases and J 5 bases, leaving 4 bases between the germline ends. CDR3 loop: CATSPDNEQFF. CDR3 sequence (DNA): TGTGCCACCAGTCCGGACAATGAGCAGTTCTTC.

The table lists this clone with a count of one. V gene TRBV7-2 combines with J gene TRBJ2-3, with 8 bases that match TRBD1. Germline V gives CDR1 SGHTA, CDR2 FQGNSA. The CDR3 covers 14 residues. V lost 5 bases, J lost 6 bases, and 7 bases stayed unmatched. The CDR3 is CASSVAGGMDTQYF. CDR3 in DNA: TGTGCCAGCAGCGTCGCAGGGGGCATGGATACGCAGTATTTT.

This chain links TRBV6-5 with TRBJ1-2, with D tentatively TRBD1 (5 bases). The germline V and J ends were trimmed by 2 bases and 6 bases, with 13 bases remaining between them. This CDR3 has 14 amino acids. Germline V gives CDR1 MNHEY, CDR2 SVGAGI. The CDR3 spells CASSYGWGGDGYTF. The CDR3 nucleotides are TGTGCCAGCAGTTACGGGTGGGGGGGAGATGGCTACACCTTC.

V usage is TRBV5-1 and J usage is TRBJ1-4; TRBD1 agrees at 8 bases. Losses at the gene ends were 4 bases for V and 0 bases for J; bases not matched to a gene: 2. CDR3 length: 15 residues. CDR1 is SGHRS and CDR2 is YFSETQ in the germline V gene. The CDR3 coding sequence is TGCGCCAGCAGCCCAGGGGGCTCAACTAATGAAAAACTGTTTTTT. It is translated as CASSPGGSTNEKLFF.

This chain links TRBV3-1 (or the pseudogene TRBV3-2) with TRBJ2-3, with D possibly matching TRBD2 (6 bases). Per the germline V gene, CDR1 is LGHDT and CDR2 is YNNKEL (reference sequence). Trimming shortened V by 3 bases and J by 2 bases, and 18 bases separated the two germline ends. The CDR3 extends over 17 amino acids. The CDR3, as DNA: TGTGCCAGCAGCCAGGGTCGGCGGGGCAAATACACAGATACGCAGTATTTT. Amino acid sequence: CASSQGRRGKYTDTQYF.

The chain has TRBV10-1 and TRBJ2-3; possible D gene TRBD2, 5 bases. CDR3 size: 14 residues. Germline-derived CDR1 and CDR2 are WNHNN and SYGVQD (reference sequence). The V gene lost 9 bases and the J gene lost 0 bases, with 13 bases spanning the gap. CDR3 in DNA: TGCGCCAGACCCCGCCCGGGGAGCACAGATACGCAGTATTTT. Amino acids: CARPRPGSTDTQYF.

The J gene is TRBJ1-1, the V gene TRBV6-6, with 7 bases identical to TRBD1. CDR1 MNHNY and CDR2 SVGAGI come from the germline V gene (reference sequence). Trimming at V came to 0 bases and at J to 10 bases, leaving 11 bases not matched to a gene. There are 15 residues in the CDR3. The CDR3 is CASSYSQGTEPGAFF. DNA of the CDR3: TGTGCCAGCAGTTACTCCCAAGGGACAGAACCCGGAGCTTTCTTT.

The V and J genes are TRBV2 and TRBJ2-2, with 7 bases matching TRBD1. This CDR3 region has 14 residues. The V gene end was trimmed by 6 bases and the J gene end by 3 bases; junction bases not matched to a gene: 4. Germline V gives CDR1 SNHLY, CDR2 FYNNEI. The CDR3 DNA is TGTGCCAGCAGCCAACAGGGGCACACCGGGGAGCTGTTTTTT. Translated, it gives CASSQQGHTGELFF.

The genes are TRBV19 and TRBJ2-3, with a possible D match to TRBD1 (5 bases). This CDR3 has 14 residues. Germline V CDR1 and CDR2: LNHDA, SQIVND (reference sequence). V lost 7 bases, J lost 0 bases, and 11 bases lay in between. CDR3 nucleotide sequence: TGTGCCAGTACGGCGACAGCTAGCACAGATACGCAGTATTTT. This encodes CASTATASTDTQYF.

The chain couples TRBV7-3 to TRBJ2-7, with a possible D match to TRBD1 (6 bases). CDR1 and CDR2 (germline): SGHTA, FQGTGA. The V end was cut by 8 bases, the J end by 3 bases, with 14 bases between. The CDR3 contains 13 residues. The CDR3 nucleotides are TGTGCCAGCGGGCACAGGGCCCACTACGAGCAGTACTTC. This encodes CASGHRAHYEQYF.

The J gene is TRBJ1-2, the V gene TRBV6-5, with 7 bases identical to TRBD1. V dropped 0 bases and J dropped 9; count of bases not matched to a gene: 7. The CDR3 has 14 residues. CDR1 and CDR2 from the germline V gene are MNHEY and SVGAGI. The CDR3 loop reads CASSYSGQALRYTF. CDR3 in DNA: TGTGCCAGCAGTTACTCAGGACAGGCTCTGCGCTACACCTTC.

This chain uses TRBV6-6 with TRBJ2-1; 7 bases are shared with TRBD1. The ends lost 10 bases at V and 6 bases at J; junction bases unmatched: 12. This CDR3 is built from 14 residues. Germline CDR1 MNHNY, CDR2 SVGAGI (reference sequence). The CDR3 reads CATSPGGQSNEQFF. CDR3 sequence (DNA): TGTGCCACCTCCCCTGGGGGACAGAGCAATGAGCAGTTCTTC.

This chain links TRBV5-5 with TRBJ1-4, with D uncertain. Germline V lookup: CDR1 SGHKS, CDR2 YYEKEE (reference sequence). V was cut by 0 bases and J by 0 bases, with 6 bases left in between. This CDR3 has 15 residues. The DNA for the CDR3 is TGTGCCAGCAGCTTGGTGACTGCAACTAATGAAAAACTGTTTTTT. Protein product: CASSLVTATNEKLFF.